Listed here are 30 T cell receptor beta chains from one sample, sequenced in a study of blood T cell repertoires in COVID-19. Assay: immunoSEQ multiplex PCR; the TCRdb copy retains only in-frame clones and omits some. This table holds around 70,000 clones, around four fifths found once. Sequenced: peripheral blood. Receptors were obtained from a man between 65 and 79 years old with acute or convalescent COVID-19.

The gene calls are TRBV24-1 and TRBJ1-4, with D tentatively TRBD1 (5 bases). The CDR3 is 16 amino acids. Trimming left V 7 bases short and J 2 bases short, with 16 bases between. CDR1 and CDR2 from the germline V gene are KGHDR and SFDVKD. The CDR3 nucleotides are TGTGCCACCAGCGACTCGGGGGTTGGCACTAATGAAAAACTGTTTTTT. Translated, it gives CATSDSGVGTNEKLFF.

The chain links TRBV27 to TRBJ2-3; maybe TRBD1 (6 bases). The CDR3 spans 14 residues. Trimming removed 4 bases at V and 2 bases at J, with 10 bases between. Germline CDR1 is MNHEY and CDR2 is SMNVEV (reference sequence). The CDR3 sequence: CASSSHRATDTQYF. The CDR3 DNA reads as TGTGCCAGCAGTTCACACAGGGCCACAGATACGCAGTATTTT.

This chain connects TRBV5-1 to TRBJ1-1, with a tentative D call TRBD1 (6 bases). CDR3 length: 17 residues. Germline CDR1 is SGHRS and CDR2 is YFSETQ. V was trimmed by 4 bases and J by 0 bases, leaving 19 bases between them. In DNA, the CDR3 is TGCGCCAGCAGCGCCCGAGGGGGGGATACCATGAACACTGAAGCTTTCTTT. Amino acid sequence: CASSARGGDTMNTEAFF.

This clone was detected only once. The chain joins TRBV7-8 to TRBJ1-1; D is possibly TRBD1 (5 bases). This CDR3 region has 13 residues. The V and J ends lost 5 bases and 1 base respectively, with 8 bases between them. The germline V gene has CDR1 SGHVS and CDR2 FQNEAQ. CDR3 sequence: CASSERGNTEAFF. The CDR3 coding sequence is TGTGCCAGCAGCGAAAGGGGGAACACTGAAGCTTTCTTT.

The chain recombines TRBV6-4 with TRBJ2-1; 11 bases are shared with TRBD1. After removal of 5 bases from V and 0 bases from J, the junction contained 3 bases not matched to a gene. Germline CDR1 MRHNA, CDR2 SNTAGT. The CDR3 is 16 residues long. The CDR3 loop reads CASSTGQGGSYNEQFF. The CDR3 nucleotides read TGTGCCAGCAGTACGGGACAGGGGGGCTCCTACAATGAGCAGTTCTTC.

This clone was seen a few times. J is TRBJ2-2 and V is TRBV5-6, with 9 bases identical to TRBD1. Trimming took 2 bases from V and 4 from J; bases not matched to a gene: 3. Germline V lookup: CDR1 SGHDT, CDR2 YYEEEE. The CDR3 has 15 residues. CDR3: CASSFNRGRTGELFF. The CDR3 region has the DNA TGTGCCAGCAGCTTTAACAGGGGGCGCACCGGGGAGCTGTTTTTT.

This clone was counted a single time. The chain uses TRBV11-2 and TRBJ2-1; TRBD2 aligns across 9 bases. This CDR3 is built from 14 residues. Germline CDR1 reads SGHAT; CDR2 reads FQNNGV. V dropped 6 bases and J dropped 5; count of bases not matched to a gene: 5. The DNA of the CDR3 is TGTGCCAGCAGACGGGGCGGGAGGGACAATGAGCAGTTCTTC. Translating it yields CASRRGGRDNEQFF.

The CDR3 sequence is CASSSSGQVNSPLHF. DNA for the CDR3: TGTGCCAGCAGCTCCTCGGGACAGGTTAATTCACCCCTCCACTTT. The chain couples TRBV9 to TRBJ1-6, with 8 nucleotides matching TRBD1. CDR1 and CDR2 from the germline V gene are SGDLS and YYNGEE. V lost 4 bases to trimming and J lost 6 bases; unmatched junction nucleotides: 6. This CDR3 has 15 amino acids.

The chain uses TRBV6-5 and TRBJ1-4; possibly TRBD1 for D (5 bases). Trimming stripped 9 bases from V and 0 bases from J, with 11 bases between. Germline CDR1 and CDR2: MNHEY and SVGAGI. This CDR3 spans 14 amino acids. CDR3 in amino acids: CASGGVPTNEKLFF. The CDR3, as DNA: TGTGCCAGTGGAGGGGTTCCAACTAATGAAAAACTGTTTTTT.

This chain connects TRBV12-3 or TRBV12-4 to TRBJ2-5; D might be TRBD2 (6 bases). The V gene lost 6 bases and the J gene lost 6 bases, with 11 bases spanning the gap. The CDR3 runs to 12 residues. CDR3 DNA: TGTGCCAGCAGGGAGGGCAGCAAGACCCAGTACTTC. This translates into CASREGSKTQYF.

This clone came up a few times. Other DNA variants within this sample encode the same CDR3. The chain is built from TRBV2 and TRBJ1-5; 10 nucleotides agree with TRBD1. Germline CDR1 is SNHLY and CDR2 is FYNNEI. J gave up 7 bases and V 5 bases, and 5 bases lay outside the gene matches. The CDR3 has 14 residues. As DNA, the CDR3 is TGTGCCAGCAGTCTGGGACAGGGGAACCAGCCCCAGCATTTT. Its translation is CASSLGQGNQPQHF.

This CDR3 reads CASSSGVTGELFF. CDR3 nucleotide sequence: TGTGCCAGTAGCAGCGGGGTAACCGGGGAGCTGTTTTTT. V usage is TRBV19 and J usage is TRBJ2-2; 7 positions agree with TRBD2. Germline CDR1 reads LNHDA; CDR2 reads SQIVND (reference sequence). Trimming took 6 bases from V and 5 from J; bases not matched to a gene: 3. This CDR3 is built from 13 residues.

The chain recombines TRBV2 with TRBJ2-3; the D is unclear. V gave up 5 bases and J gave up 2 bases, with 8 bases separating them. The germline CDR1 and CDR2 sequences are SNHLY and FYNNEI. There are 13 residues in the CDR3. The CDR3 reads CASSKEITDTQYF. In DNA form, the CDR3 reads TGTGCCAGCAGTAAGGAGATCACAGATACGCAGTATTTT.

This chain connects TRBV6-6 to TRBJ2-2; TRBD2 aligns across 16 bases. This CDR3 contains 19 residues. V shed 5 bases and J 1 base; nucleotides not matched to a gene: 7. Germline V gene data show CDR1 as MNHNY and CDR2 as SVGAGI (reference sequence). CDR3 sequence reads: CASSPGGLAGGGNTGELFF. The CDR3 DNA reads as TGTGCCAGCAGTCCTGGGGGACTAGCGGGAGGGGGGAACACCGGGGAGCTGTTTTTT.

The V and J genes are TRBV6-5 and TRBJ1-2; a weak D match, TRBD1 (6 bases). This CDR3 has 16 amino acids. Trimming took 0 bases from V and 0 from J, leaving 11 bases between them. CDR1 and CDR2 from the germline V gene are MNHEY and SVGAGI. The CDR3 loop reads CASSYSRTVANYGYTF. In DNA, the CDR3 is TGTGCCAGCAGTTACTCGAGGACAGTCGCTAACTATGGCTACACCTTC.

J is TRBJ1-5 and V is TRBV7-9; TRBD1 might be the D (5 bases). The germline V gene encodes CDR1 SEHNR and CDR2 FQNEAQ (reference sequence). V lost 5 bases to trimming and J lost 0 bases, with 17 bases between them. The CDR3 is 17 residues long. The CDR3 is CASSLGLGGDSNQPQHF. Here the CDR3 DNA reads TGTGCCAGCAGCCTCGGCCTTGGGGGGGATAGCAATCAGCCCCAGCATTTT.

The rearrangement uses TRBV28 and TRBJ1-2, with 11 bases aligning to TRBD1. The V segment lost 7 bases and the J segment 8 bases; nucleotides outside the gene matches: 6. Looked up from germline, CDR1 is MDHEN and CDR2 is SYDVKM. This CDR3 is 13 amino acids long. CDR3 loop: CASTDRGRRGYTF. Here the CDR3 DNA reads TGTGCCAGCACGGACAGGGGGCGTCGAGGCTACACCTTC.

The chain carries TRBV25-1 and TRBJ2-1; TRBD2 aligns across 12 bases. From germline, CDR1 is MGHDK and CDR2 SYGVNS. The CDR3 covers 15 residues. V dropped 4 bases and J dropped 7; count of bases not matched to a gene: 5. The CDR3, as DNA: TGTGCCAGCAGTGCCCCTAGCGGGGGGGCTAATGAGCAGTTCTTC. Its translation: CASSAPSGGANEQFF.

The chain is built from TRBV29-1 and TRBJ2-7, with 12 bases aligning to TRBD1. Unmatched junction bases numbered 5, after V lost 4 bases and J lost 4 bases. The CDR3 length is 14 residues. Looked up from germline, CDR1 is SQVTM and CDR2 is ANQGSEA. For the CDR3, the DNA is TGCAGCGTTGTGGGGACAGGGGGCTTGTACGAGCAGTACTTC. This gives the protein CSVVGTGGLYEQYF.

The rearrangement uses TRBV6-1 and TRBJ1-1, with no clear D. The V gene lost 3 bases and the J gene lost 0 bases, with 8 bases spanning the gap. This CDR3 has 14 residues. In germline, CDR1 is MNHNS, CDR2 SASEGT. CDR3 sequence reads: CASSENTMNTEAFF. CDR3 DNA: TGTGCCAGCAGTGAGAACACTATGAACACTGAAGCTTTCTTT.

V usage is TRBV3-1 (or the pseudogene TRBV3-2) and J usage is TRBJ2-7, with D possibly TRBD2 on 5 matching bases. The germline CDR1 and CDR2 sequences are LGHDT and YNNKEL (reference sequence). The CDR3 runs 15 residues. V was shortened by 0 bases and J by 2 bases, with 11 bases between the two germline ends. Here the CDR3 DNA reads TGTGCCAGCAGCCAAGATCCACGCGGGCCCTACGAGCAGTACTTC. Encoded protein: CASSQDPRGPYEQYF.

The CDR3 region has the DNA TGTGCCAGTAGGGCGGCAGGGCACACTGAAGCTTTCTTT. Residues: CASRAAGHTEAFF. The V call is TRBV19, the J call TRBJ1-1, with D possibly being TRBD1 (5 bases). The V and J ends lost 6 bases and 3 bases respectively, with 11 bases between them. CDR3 size: 13 residues. Germline values: CDR1 LNHDA, CDR2 SQIVND (reference sequence). The whole variable domain, filled in from reference TRBV19 and TRBJ1-1, reads DGGITQSPKYLFRKEGQNVTLSCEQNLNHDAMYWYRQDPGQGLRLIYYSQIVNDFQKGDIAEGYSVSREKKESFPLTVTSAQKNPTAFYLCASRAAGHTEAFFGQGTRLTVV.

This rearrangement joins TRBV3-1 (or the pseudogene TRBV3-2) to TRBJ1-2, with unresolved D. CDR3 size: 13 residues. V was cut by 2 bases and J by 7 bases, with 11 bases left in between. CDR1 is LGHDT and CDR2 is YNNKEL in the germline V gene (reference sequence). The CDR3 DNA reads as TGTGCCAGCAGCCAATCAGCGAGTTCTGGCTACACCTTC. As protein: CASSQSASSGYTF.

The rearrangement uses TRBV5-4 and TRBJ1-5, with D possibly TRBD1 on 5 matching bases. This CDR3 is built from 16 residues. Germline lookup yields CDR1 SGHNT and CDR2 YYREEE (reference sequence). V lost 0 bases and J lost 1, with 11 bases in between. CDR3 residues: CASSLDGGASNQPQHF. For the CDR3, the DNA is TGTGCCAGCAGCTTGGACGGCGGGGCGAGCAATCAGCCCCAGCATTTT.

This rearrangement joins TRBV30 to TRBJ2-1, with 14 positions matching TRBD2. The V and J ends lost 3 bases and 9 bases, in that order; junction bases with no gene match: 10. The CDR3 is 16 amino acids. Looked up from germline, CDR1 is GTSNPN and CDR2 is SVGIG (reference sequence). The CDR3 here is CAWRIAGTSGSGEQFF. CDR3 coding DNA: TGTGCCTGGAGAATAGCCGGGACTAGCGGGAGCGGTGAGCAGTTCTTC.

The V gene is TRBV6-5, the J gene TRBJ1-6; 10 nucleotides agree with TRBD1. This CDR3 region has 14 residues. Germline V lookup: CDR1 MNHEY, CDR2 SVGAGI. The V gene end was trimmed by 5 bases and the J gene end by 7 bases; junction bases not matched to a gene: 2. In DNA, the CDR3 is TGTGCCAGCAGTACGGGACAGGGGAATTCACCCCTCCACTTT. The encoded protein is CASSTGQGNSPLHF.

This clone was observed a few times. The rearrangement uses TRBV7-9 and TRBJ1-4; D perhaps matches TRBD1 (5 bases). The CDR3 contains 14 residues. Trimming stripped 3 bases from V and 10 bases from J, with 15 bases between. Germline-derived CDR1 and CDR2 are SEHNR and FQNEAQ (reference sequence). CDR3 protein: CASSLTQEGGKLFF. CDR3 DNA sequence: TGTGCCAGCAGCTTGACACAGGAGGGTGGAAAACTGTTTTTT.

This chain uses TRBV6-2 or TRBV6-3 with TRBJ1-3; D ambiguous. V lost 5 bases and J lost 0, with 8 bases in between. Germline lookup yields CDR1 MNHEY and CDR2 SVGEGT. The CDR3 has 14 residues. This chain's CDR3 is CASSTRFSGNTIYF. As DNA, the CDR3 is TGTGCCAGCAGTACGCGGTTCTCTGGAAACACCATATATTTT.

CDR3 residues: CASCSGGGFTDTQYF. The CDR3 bases are TGTGCCAGCTGTTCCGGGGGGGGATTCACAGATACGCAGTATTTT. The V call is TRBV28, the J call TRBJ2-3; TRBD2 matches 8 bases. V lost 8 bases and J lost 2; bases outside the gene matches: 9. The CDR3 totals 15 residues. CDR1 and CDR2 from the germline V gene are MDHEN and SYDVKM.

This chain connects TRBV11-3 to TRBJ1-3; D perhaps matches TRBD1 (5 bases). Germline CDR1 reads SGHNT; CDR2 reads YENEEA. V was trimmed by 5 bases and J by 0 bases, leaving 11 bases between them. The CDR3 runs 15 residues. CDR3 protein: CASSVDSHSGNTIYF. CDR3 DNA sequence: TGTGCCAGCAGCGTCGACAGCCACTCTGGAAACACCATATATTTT.